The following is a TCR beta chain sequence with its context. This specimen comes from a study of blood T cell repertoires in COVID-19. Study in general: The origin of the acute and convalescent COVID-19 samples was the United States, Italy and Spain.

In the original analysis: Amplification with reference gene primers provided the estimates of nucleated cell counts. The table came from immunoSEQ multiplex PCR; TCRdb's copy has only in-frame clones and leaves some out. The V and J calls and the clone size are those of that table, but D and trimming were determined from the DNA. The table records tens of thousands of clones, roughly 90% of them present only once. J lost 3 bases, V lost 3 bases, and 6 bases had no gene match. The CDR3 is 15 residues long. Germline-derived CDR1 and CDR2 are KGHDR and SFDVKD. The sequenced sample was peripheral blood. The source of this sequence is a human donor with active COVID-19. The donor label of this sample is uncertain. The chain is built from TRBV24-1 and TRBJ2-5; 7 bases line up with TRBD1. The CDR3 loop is CATSDGRGYEETQYF. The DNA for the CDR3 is TGTGCCACCAGTGATGGCAGGGGGTATGAAGAGACCCAGTACTTC.